This entry lists 8 T cell receptor beta chains sequenced from one sample in a study of control samples from healthy donors and cancer patients. Repertoires were generated with immunoSEQ multiplex PCR, while TCRdb's copy carries only in-frame clones and drops some. Among about 51,000 clones listed, more than 70% were seen once. The sequenced sample consisted of PBMCs. The receptor source for this set is a man between 40 and 49 years old with colorectal cancer.

This rearrangement joins TRBV5-5 to TRBJ2-7; possible D gene TRBD2, 5 bases. Deletions cut 4 bases from V and 7 bases from J, with 12 bases between. Per germline, CDR1 SGHKS and CDR2 YYEKEE (reference sequence). This CDR3 has 12 amino acids. The CDR3 DNA follows: TGTGCCAGCAGCAGGGAGCAGTGGGAGCAGTACTTC. As protein: CASSREQWEQYF.

The chain couples TRBV20-1 to TRBJ2-1; D is undetermined. The CDR3 is made up of 11 amino acids. The germline gives CDR1 DFQATT, CDR2 SNEGSKA (reference sequence). Trimming left V 2 bases short and J 8 bases short, with 7 bases between. CDR3 sequence (DNA): TGCAGTGCTAGACCTACCCATGAGCAGTTCTTC. Encoded protein: CSARPTHEQFF.

The chain carries TRBV5-1 and TRBJ1-1, with D possibly matching TRBD1 (6 bases). This CDR3 has 14 residues. Germline V lookup: CDR1 SGHRS, CDR2 YFSETQ. V was clipped by 4 bases and J by 1 base, with 11 bases between them. CDR3 sequence: CASSEGGENTEAFF. The DNA for the CDR3 is TGCGCCAGCAGCGAGGGGGGCGAGAACACTGAAGCTTTCTTT.

The V and J genes are TRBV5-1 and TRBJ2-5; the match to TRBD2 covers 9 bases. Looked up from germline, CDR1 is SGHRS and CDR2 is YFSETQ. V lost 0 bases to trimming and J lost 2 bases; unmatched junction nucleotides: 8. This CDR3 is built from 17 residues. CDR3 DNA sequence: TGCGCCAGCAGCTTGGGATTAGCGGGAGCGGAACAAGAGACCCAGTACTTC. Its translation is CASSLGLAGAEQETQYF.

J is TRBJ1-1 and V is TRBV19; D is unresolved. Trimming cost V 5 bases and J 2 bases, with 6 bases left between them. CDR1 and CDR2 from the germline V gene are LNHDA and SQIVND (reference sequence). This CDR3 is built from 12 residues. The CDR3 coding sequence is TGTGCCAGTAGTTCGCAAAACACTGAAGCTTTCTTT. This translates into CASSSQNTEAFF.

This chain uses TRBV10-3 with TRBJ2-7; D is possibly TRBD1 (5 bases). Germline V gene data show CDR1 as ENHRY and CDR2 as SYGVKD. The CDR3 covers 16 residues. The ends were cut back, 2 bases at V and 5 bases at J, with 19 bases in the middle. The CDR3 spells CAISENGDSAEDEQYF. CDR3 nucleotide sequence: TGTGCCATCAGTGAGAATGGAGACAGCGCCGAAGACGAGCAGTACTTC.

The chain joins TRBV12-5 to TRBJ2-1; 8 bases are a match to TRBD1. The CDR3 is 15 amino acids. Germline CDR1 LGHNT, CDR2 FRNRAP. V dropped 6 bases and J dropped 8; count of bases not matched to a gene: 12. CDR3 residues: CASGKQGEGVDEQFF. CDR3 nucleotides: TGTGCTAGTGGGAAACAGGGGGAAGGCGTAGATGAGCAGTTCTTC.

This rearrangement joins TRBV6-2 or TRBV6-3 to TRBJ1-5, with 10 bases aligning to TRBD1. In germline, CDR1 is MNHEY, CDR2 SVGEGT. V gave up 5 bases and J gave up 0 bases; unmatched junction bases: 7. The CDR3 runs 17 residues. CDR3 region: CASSLPWTGGSNQPQHF. DNA for the CDR3: TGTGCCAGCAGTCTCCCCTGGACAGGGGGTAGCAATCAGCCCCAGCATTTT.